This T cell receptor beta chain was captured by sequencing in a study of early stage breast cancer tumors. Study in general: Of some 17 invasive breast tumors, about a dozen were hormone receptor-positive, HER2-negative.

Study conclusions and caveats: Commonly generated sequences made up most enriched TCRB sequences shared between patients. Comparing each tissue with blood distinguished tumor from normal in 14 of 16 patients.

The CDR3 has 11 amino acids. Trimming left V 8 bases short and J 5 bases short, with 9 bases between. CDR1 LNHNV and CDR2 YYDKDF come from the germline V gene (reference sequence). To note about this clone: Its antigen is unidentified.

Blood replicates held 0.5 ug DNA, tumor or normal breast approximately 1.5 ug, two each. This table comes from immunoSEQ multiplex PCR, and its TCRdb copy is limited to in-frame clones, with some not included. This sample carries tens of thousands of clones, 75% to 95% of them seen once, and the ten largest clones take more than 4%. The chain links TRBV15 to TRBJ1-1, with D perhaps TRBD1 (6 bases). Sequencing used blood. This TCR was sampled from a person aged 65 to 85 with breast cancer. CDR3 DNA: TGTGCCACCGCGAGGGGGACTGAAGCTTTCTTT. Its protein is CATARGTEAFF.